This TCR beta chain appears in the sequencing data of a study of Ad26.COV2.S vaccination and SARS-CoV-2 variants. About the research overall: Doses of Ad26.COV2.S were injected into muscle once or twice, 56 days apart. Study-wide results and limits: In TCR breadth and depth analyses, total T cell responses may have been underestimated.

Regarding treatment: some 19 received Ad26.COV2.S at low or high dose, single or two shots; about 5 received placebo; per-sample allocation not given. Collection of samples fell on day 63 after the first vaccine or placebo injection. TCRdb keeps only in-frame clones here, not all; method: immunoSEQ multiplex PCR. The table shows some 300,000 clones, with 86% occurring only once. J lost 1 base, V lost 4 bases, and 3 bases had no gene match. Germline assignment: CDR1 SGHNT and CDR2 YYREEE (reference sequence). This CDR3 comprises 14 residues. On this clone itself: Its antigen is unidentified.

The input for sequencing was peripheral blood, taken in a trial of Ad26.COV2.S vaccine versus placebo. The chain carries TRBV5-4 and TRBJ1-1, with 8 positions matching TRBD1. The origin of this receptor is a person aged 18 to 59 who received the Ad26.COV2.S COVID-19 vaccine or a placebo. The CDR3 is CASSITGGNTEAFF. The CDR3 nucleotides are TGTGCCAGCAGCATCACAGGGGGGAACACTGAAGCTTTCTTT. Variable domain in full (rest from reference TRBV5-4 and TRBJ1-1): ETGVTQSPTHLIKTRGQQVTLRCSSQSGHNTVSWYQQALGQGPQFIFQYYREEENGRGNFPPRFSGLQFPNYSSELNVNALELDDSALYLCASSITGGNTEAFFGQGTRLTVV.